What follows are 25 T cell receptor beta chains derived from one specimen sequenced in a study of cytomegalovirus exposure and HLA in healthy donors. Primers for the PCR totalled 60 Vbeta and 13 Jbeta. The data were produced by immunoSEQ multiplex PCR, yet TCRdb's version contains in-frame clones alone and is incomplete. The specimen's table records about 130,000 clones. The material sequenced was PBMCs. These receptors were collected from a man between 18 and 29 years old in good health and CMV-seronegative.

The rearrangement links TRBV30 to TRBJ2-7; perhaps TRBD1 as D (5 bases). V was cut by 4 bases and J by 4 bases, with 20 bases left in between. The germline V gene encodes CDR1 GTSNPN and CDR2 SVGIG (reference sequence). This CDR3 has 15 residues. CDR3 region: CAWTQGENQRYEQYF. Written as DNA, the CDR3 is TGTGCCTGGACCCAGGGTGAGAACCAGAGGTACGAGCAGTACTTC.

As regards this clone: The same CDR3 can be traced to other DNA sequences in this sample. The rearrangement uses TRBV5-1 and TRBJ1-1, with D unclear. CDR1 is SGHRS and CDR2 is YFSETQ in the germline V gene. V dropped 1 base and J dropped 0 bases, with 4 bases sitting between them. CDR3 length: 13 amino acids. The DNA for the CDR3 is TGCGCCAGCAGCTTGCAGTTGAACACTGAAGCTTTCTTT. It encodes CASSLQLNTEAFF.

The J gene is TRBJ2-2, the V gene TRBV2; D unresolved. V lost 6 bases, J lost 4 bases, and 3 bases lay in between. The CDR3 is made up of 11 amino acids. From germline, CDR1 is SNHLY and CDR2 FYNNEI. The CDR3 here is CASRATGELFF. The CDR3 bases are TGTGCCAGCAGGGCCACCGGGGAGCTGTTTTTT.

The CDR3 DNA reads as TGTGCCAGCTCACCGGGGGGGGGCGAGCAGTACTTC. It encodes CASSPGGGEQYF. The chain couples TRBV18 to TRBJ2-7; TRBD2 matches at 7 bases. CDR1 is KGHSH, CDR2 LQKENI, per germline. With 3 bases clipped from V and 6 bases from J, the junction kept 2 bases outside the gene matches. There are 12 residues in the CDR3.

The gene calls are TRBV5-1 and TRBJ1-1, with D possibly being TRBD1 (6 bases). The CDR3 has 15 residues. Germline values: CDR1 SGHRS, CDR2 YFSETQ. Trimming left V 4 bases short and J 1 base short, with 14 bases between. This CDR3 reads CASSAAGARNTEAFF. As DNA, the CDR3 is TGCGCCAGCAGCGCGGCAGGGGCCAGGAACACTGAAGCTTTCTTT. Drawing the rest from reference TRBV5-1 and TRBJ1-1, the complete variable domain is KAGVTQTPRYLIKTRGQQVTLSCSPISGHRSVSWYQQTPGQGLQFLFEYFSETQRNKGNFPGRFSGRQFSNSRSEMNVSTLELGDSALYLCASSAAGARNTEAFFGQGTRLTVV.

The chain recombines TRBV29-1 with TRBJ1-1; D is possibly TRBD1 (5 bases). The CDR3 is 13 amino acids. CDR1 SQVTM and CDR2 ANQGSEA come from the germline V gene. V shed 4 bases and J shed 0 bases, with 9 bases lying between them. DNA of the CDR3: TGCAGCGTTGCGGGACTGATGAACACTGAAGCTTTCTTT. It translates to CSVAGLMNTEAFF. Together with reference TRBV29-1 and TRBJ1-1, the CDR3 gives the full variable domain: SAVISQKPSRDICQRGTSLTIQCQVDSQVTMMFWYRQQPGQSLTLIATANQGSEATYESGFVIDKFPISRPNLTFSTLTVSNMSPEDSSIYLCSVAGLMNTEAFFGQGTRLTVV.

The chain links TRBV9 to TRBJ1-1, with D unclear. V dropped 0 bases and J dropped 0 bases, with 9 bases sitting between them. The CDR3 spans 15 residues. Germline CDR1 SGDLS, CDR2 YYNGEE. The chain's CDR3 is CASSVGADLNTEAFF. Written as DNA, the CDR3 is TGTGCCAGCAGCGTAGGAGCGGATCTGAACACTGAAGCTTTCTTT.

The chain recombines TRBV11-2 with TRBJ1-4, with a tentative D call TRBD1 (6 bases). The germline gives CDR1 SGHAT, CDR2 FQNNGV. CDR3 size: 14 residues. With 2 bases removed from V and 5 bases from J, the gap between germline ends came to 9 bases. For the CDR3, the DNA is TGTGCCAGCAGCTTAAGGGGGTACAATGAAAAACTGTTTTTT. This sequence encodes CASSLRGYNEKLFF.

J is TRBJ2-1 and V is TRBV6-1; 8 bases are shared with TRBD2. V dropped 5 bases and J dropped 14; count of bases not matched to a gene: 8. The CDR3 extends over 12 amino acids. The germline V gene has CDR1 MNHNS and CDR2 SASEGT. The CDR3 sequence: CASSNPPGLEFF. The CDR3 region has the DNA TGTGCCAGCAGTAACCCTCCGGGACTAGAGTTCTTC.

This chain uses TRBV19 with TRBJ2-2, with TRBD2 matching over 8 bases. Germline CDR1 LNHDA, CDR2 SQIVND (reference sequence). The CDR3 contains 16 residues. Trimming cost V 5 bases and J 4 bases; bases outside gene matches: 9. CDR3 in amino acids: CASSSYLAGRTGELFF. DNA for the CDR3: TGTGCCAGTAGTTCCTACTTAGCGGGACGCACCGGGGAGCTGTTTTTT.

This sequence joins TRBV30 and TRBJ1-2; 9 nucleotides agree with TRBD1. The CDR3 has 14 residues. V lost 2 bases and J lost 3; bases outside the gene matches: 4. The V gene's germline CDR1 is GTSNPN and CDR2 SVGIG (reference sequence). In DNA form, the CDR3 reads TGTGCCTGGAGTTACAGGGGGCGCGACTATGGCTACACCTTC. Protein sequence: CAWSYRGRDYGYTF.

The chain uses TRBV6-5 and TRBJ1-4; no definite D call. Trimming shortened V by 2 bases and J by 8 bases, and 15 bases separated the two germline ends. Germline CDR1 MNHEY, CDR2 SVGAGI. The CDR3 is 15 amino acids. The CDR3 here is CASSYLNRAGEKLFF. The CDR3, as DNA: TGTGCCAGCAGTTACCTTAATCGAGCAGGCGAAAAACTGTTTTTT.

The V gene is TRBV5-5, the J gene TRBJ2-7, with D perhaps matching TRBD1 (6 bases). This CDR3 contains 14 residues. Germline V gives CDR1 SGHKS, CDR2 YYEKEE (reference sequence). The V end was cut by 0 bases, the J end by 3 bases, with 10 bases between. The CDR3 DNA reads as TGTGCCAGCAGCTTGGGTCAGGGGATCTACGAGCAGTACTTC. Protein: CASSLGQGIYEQYF.

The chain links TRBV11-2 to TRBJ1-1, with D perhaps matching TRBD1 (6 bases). Trimming took off 5 bases at V and 0 bases at J, with 16 bases between the two ends. The CDR3 has 16 amino acids. CDR1 SGHAT and CDR2 FQNNGV come from the germline V gene. CDR3 in amino acids: CASSKNLRGLNTEAFF. In DNA, the CDR3 is TGTGCCAGCAGCAAAAACCTCAGGGGTTTGAACACTGAAGCTTTCTTT.

Worth noting for this clone: The germline gene is not matched at one end of the junction; a read error may be the cause. This sample also contains other DNA sequences that code for the same CDR3. In DNA, the CDR3 is TGTGCCAGCAGTATAAATCGTGGCTACACCTTC. Its translation is CASSINRGYTF. The chain combines TRBV19 with TRBJ1-2; D unclear. Germline assignment: CDR1 LNHDA and CDR2 SQIVND (reference sequence). The CDR3 has 11 amino acids.

In nucleotides, the CDR3 is TGTGCCACCAGCGGGGGAGGGGCCCAAGAGACCCAGTACTTC. Amino acid sequence: CATSGGGAQETQYF. The chain employs TRBV15 and TRBJ2-5, with 7 bases lining up with TRBD2. Germline CDR1 LNHNV, CDR2 YYDKDF (reference sequence). Losses at the gene ends were 5 bases for V and 1 base for J; bases not matched to a gene: 4. There are 14 residues in the CDR3.

The rearrangement links TRBV30 to TRBJ2-7, with 7 bases fitting TRBD2. The CDR3 consists of 13 residues. In germline, CDR1 is GTSNPN, CDR2 SVGIG (reference sequence). Trimming took 7 bases from V and 6 from J; bases not matched to a gene: 12. In nucleotides, the CDR3 is TGTGCCTCTTTCCGGCCCCGCGGGGGCGAGCAGTACTTC. Translation gives CASFRPRGGEQYF.

The genes are TRBV7-7 and TRBJ2-5; 12 bases are a match to TRBD1. V lost 2 bases to trimming and J lost 4 bases; unmatched junction nucleotides: 8. The CDR3 is 17 residues long. The V gene's germline CDR1 is SSHAT and CDR2 FNYEAQ (reference sequence). The CDR3, as DNA: TGTGCCAGCAGCTTAAGAGGGGGGACAGGGGGCGCAGAGACCCAGTACTTC. It codes for CASSLRGGTGGAETQYF.

CDR3: CASSSTGGFPYEQYF. The CDR3 region has the DNA TGTGCCAGCAGCTCAACAGGGGGATTTCCCTACGAGCAGTACTTC. The chain combines TRBV9 with TRBJ2-7; 8 bases line up with TRBD1. There are 15 residues in the CDR3. Germline V lookup: CDR1 SGDLS, CDR2 YYNGEE. Trimming at V came to 4 bases and at J to 2 bases, leaving 8 bases not matched to a gene.

The rearrangement joins TRBV10-1 to TRBJ1-3; TRBD1 agrees at 7 bases. The CDR3 has 15 residues. Trimming removed 2 bases from V and 2 bases from J; junction bases left unmatched: 3. Germline V lookup: CDR1 WNHNN, CDR2 SYGVQD (reference sequence). CDR3 DNA: TGCGCCAGCAGTGAGGACAGGGCGGCTGGAAACACCATATATTTT. Translated, it gives CASSEDRAAGNTIYF.

The rearrangement joins TRBV9 to TRBJ1-1, with 7 bases identical to TRBD1. With 3 bases clipped from V and 1 base from J, the junction kept 6 bases outside the gene matches. This CDR3 is built from 15 residues. The germline CDR1 and CDR2 sequences are SGDLS and YYNGEE. The chain's CDR3 is CASSGTGVPNTEAFF. In nucleotides, the CDR3 is TGTGCCAGCAGCGGAACAGGGGTGCCGAACACTGAAGCTTTCTTT. The variable domain in full, completed from reference TRBV9 and TRBJ1-1, reads DSGVTQTPKHLITATGQRVTLRCSPRSGDLSVYWYQQSLDQGLQFLIQYYNGEERAKGNILERFSAQQFPDLHSELNLSSLELGDSALYFCASSGTGVPNTEAFFGQGTRLTVV.

The chain is built from TRBV7-9 and TRBJ1-1; 8 bases match TRBD1. Trimming at V came to 4 bases and at J to 3 bases, leaving 7 bases not matched to a gene. The CDR3 is 15 residues long. CDR1 is SEHNR, CDR2 FQNEAQ, per germline (reference sequence). The CDR3 protein is CASSSRQGIHTEAFF. The CDR3 nucleotides are TGTGCCAGCAGCTCTCGACAGGGGATTCACACTGAAGCTTTCTTT.

This rearrangement joins TRBV6-4 to TRBJ2-3; tentative D call: TRBD1 (6 bases). The length of the CDR3 is 14 residues. Per germline, CDR1 MRHNA and CDR2 SNTAGT. With 2 bases removed from V and 2 bases from J, the gap between germline ends came to 8 bases. For the CDR3, the DNA is TGTGCCAGCAGTGACGGGGACAACACAGATACGCAGTATTTT. It is translated as CASSDGDNTDTQYF.

The chain joins TRBV18 to TRBJ1-1, with no clear D. This CDR3 is built from 14 residues. V lost 4 bases, J lost 3 bases, and 12 bases lay in between. Germline assignment: CDR1 KGHSH and CDR2 LQKENI. DNA of the CDR3: TGTGCCAGCTCACTAAGTGAAGCTTACACTGAAGCTTTCTTT. It is translated as CASSLSEAYTEAFF.

V is TRBV5-4 and J is TRBJ2-7, with D possibly matching TRBD1 (6 bases). The CDR3 covers 15 residues. CDR1 SGHNT and CDR2 YYREEE come from the germline V gene (reference sequence). Trimming cost V 1 base and J 6 bases, with 17 bases left between them. CDR3 in amino acids: CASSLRMSKGGEQYF. As DNA, the CDR3 is TGTGCCAGCAGCTTGAGGATGTCGAAAGGGGGCGAGCAGTACTTC.